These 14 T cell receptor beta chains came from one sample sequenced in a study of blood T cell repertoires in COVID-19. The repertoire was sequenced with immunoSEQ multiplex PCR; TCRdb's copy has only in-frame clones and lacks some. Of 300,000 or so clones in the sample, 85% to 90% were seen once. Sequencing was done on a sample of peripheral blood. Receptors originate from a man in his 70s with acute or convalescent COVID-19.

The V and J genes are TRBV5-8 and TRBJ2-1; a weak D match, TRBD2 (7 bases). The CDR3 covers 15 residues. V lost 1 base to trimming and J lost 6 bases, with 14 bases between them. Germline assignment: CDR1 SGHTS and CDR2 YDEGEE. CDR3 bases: TGTGCCAGCAGCTTGTTCCCAGGGGAGGGCAATGAGCAGTTCTTC. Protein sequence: CASSLFPGEGNEQFF. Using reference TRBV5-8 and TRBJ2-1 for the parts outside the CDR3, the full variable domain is EAGVTQSPTHLIKTRGQQATLRCSPISGHTSVYWYQQALGLGLQFLLWYDEGEERNRGNFPPRFSGRQFPNYSSELNVNALELEDSALYLCASSLFPGEGNEQFFGPGTRLTVL.

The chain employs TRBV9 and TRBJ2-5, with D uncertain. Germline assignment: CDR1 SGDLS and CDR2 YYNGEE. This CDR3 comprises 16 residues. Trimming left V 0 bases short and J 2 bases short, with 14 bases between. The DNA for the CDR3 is TGTGCCAGCAGCGTAGATGATGGGCAGTATCAAGAGACCCAGTACTTC. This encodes CASSVDDGQYQETQYF.

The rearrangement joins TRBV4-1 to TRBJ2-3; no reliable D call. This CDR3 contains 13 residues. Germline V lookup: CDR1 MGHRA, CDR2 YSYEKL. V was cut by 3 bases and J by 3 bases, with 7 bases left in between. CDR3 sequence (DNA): TGCGCCAGCAGCCATCCAGATACAGATACGCAGTATTTT. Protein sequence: CASSHPDTDTQYF.

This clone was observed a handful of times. The CDR3 spells CASSGQGGTEAFF. The CDR3 DNA reads TGTGCCAGCAGTGGACAGGGCGGCACTGAAGCTTTCTTT. The genes are TRBV27 and TRBJ1-1; 8 positions match TRBD1. Trimming took 5 bases from V and 4 from J; bases not matched to a gene: 3. The CDR3 is made up of 13 amino acids. Germline assignment: CDR1 MNHEY and CDR2 SMNVEV (reference sequence).

The CDR3 nucleotides are TGCGCCAGCAGCCTGGGGGGGCTAGGAGAGACCCAGTACTTC. Translated: CASSLGGLGETQYF. The V gene is TRBV4-1, the J gene TRBJ2-5, with a possible D match to TRBD2 (7 bases). CDR3 length equals 14 residues. V was trimmed by 4 bases and J by 4 bases, leaving 13 bases between them. Germline CDR1 MGHRA, CDR2 YSYEKL.

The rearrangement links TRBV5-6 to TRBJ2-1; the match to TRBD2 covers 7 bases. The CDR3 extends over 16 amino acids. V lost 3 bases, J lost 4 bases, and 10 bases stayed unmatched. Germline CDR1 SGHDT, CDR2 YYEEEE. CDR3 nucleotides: TGTGCCAGCAGCTCCCGTGGGGGGGGGAGATACAATGAGCAGTTCTTC. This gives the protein CASSSRGGGRYNEQFF.

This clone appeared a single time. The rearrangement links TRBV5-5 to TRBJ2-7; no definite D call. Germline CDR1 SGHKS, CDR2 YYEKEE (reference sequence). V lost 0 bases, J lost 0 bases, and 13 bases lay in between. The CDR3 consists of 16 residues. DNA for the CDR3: TGTGCCAGCAGCTTGGAGTTGTCCCTGAGCTCCTACGAGCAGTACTTC. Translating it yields CASSLELSLSSYEQYF.

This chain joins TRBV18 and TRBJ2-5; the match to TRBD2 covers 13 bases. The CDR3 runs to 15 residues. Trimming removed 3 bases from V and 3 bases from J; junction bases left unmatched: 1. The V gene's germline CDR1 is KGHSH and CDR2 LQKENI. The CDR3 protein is CASSPGTSGEETQYF. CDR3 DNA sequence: TGTGCCAGCTCACCCGGGACTAGCGGGGAAGAGACCCAGTACTTC.

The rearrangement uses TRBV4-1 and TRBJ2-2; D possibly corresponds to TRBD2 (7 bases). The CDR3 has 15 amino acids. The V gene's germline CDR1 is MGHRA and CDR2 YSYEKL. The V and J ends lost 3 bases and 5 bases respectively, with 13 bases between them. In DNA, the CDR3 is TGCGCCAGCAGCCACTGGGGGGGGCAAACCGGGGAGCTGTTTTTT. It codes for CASSHWGGQTGELFF.

CDR3 DNA: TGTGCCAGCAGCGTAGGCGCAGGGTTAAACTATGGCTACACCTTC. Translating it yields CASSVGAGLNYGYTF. The chain combines TRBV9 with TRBJ1-2; a weak D match, TRBD1 (5 bases). Germline CDR1 reads SGDLS; CDR2 reads YYNGEE. The V end was cut by 0 bases, the J end by 2 bases, with 11 bases between. The CDR3 totals 15 residues.

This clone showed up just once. CDR3 sequence (DNA): TGTGCCAGCAGCTTGGGACAGGGGGCTAGGGAGACCCAGTACTTC. Translating it yields CASSLGQGARETQYF. The chain is built from TRBV5-8 and TRBJ2-5, with 10 bases aligning to TRBD1. Germline CDR1 reads SGHTS; CDR2 reads YDEGEE. Unmatched junction bases numbered 4, after V lost 0 bases and J lost 5 bases. CDR3 length: 15 residues.

The CDR3 sequence: CASSSPATGSEKLFF. CDR3 DNA: TGTGCCAGCAGTTCCCCGGCAACGGGGTCTGAAAAACTGTTTTTT. The rearrangement uses TRBV28 and TRBJ1-4; D is unclear. In germline, CDR1 is MDHEN, CDR2 SYDVKM. This CDR3 region has 15 residues. Trimming took off 4 bases at V and 7 bases at J, with 16 bases between the two ends.

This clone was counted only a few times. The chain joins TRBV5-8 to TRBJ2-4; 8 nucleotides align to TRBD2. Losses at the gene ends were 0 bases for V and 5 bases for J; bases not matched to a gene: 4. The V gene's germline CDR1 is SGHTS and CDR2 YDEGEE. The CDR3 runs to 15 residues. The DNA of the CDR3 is TGTGCCAGCAGCTTGGGAATAGCGGGGCAAAACATTCAGTACTTC. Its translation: CASSLGIAGQNIQYF.

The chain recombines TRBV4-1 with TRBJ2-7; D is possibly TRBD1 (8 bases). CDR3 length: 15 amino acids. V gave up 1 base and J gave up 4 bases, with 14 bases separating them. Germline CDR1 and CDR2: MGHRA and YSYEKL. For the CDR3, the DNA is TGCGCCAGCAGCCAAGTCAGGGGGCGGGAGTACGAGCAGTACTTC. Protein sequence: CASSQVRGREYEQYF.